Listed below are T cell receptor beta chains from one sample, sequenced in a study of T cell changes during pregnancy in multiple sclerosis. The method was immunoSEQ multiplex PCR; TCRdb's version includes in-frame clones alone and lacks a portion of them. Here the sample spans around 62,000 clones, 90% being singletons. The input for sequencing was peripheral blood, taken in the second trimester of pregnancy. The receptor set was obtained from a female donor in good health, enrolled as a control in a pregnancy study. CDR3s include the opening cysteine and the closing phenylalanine or tryptophan. Each record gives: V gene, D gene, clone size, J gene, CDR3 DNA, CDR3 protein. A D gene is named only where the DNA matches it firmly. Expanded clones are given a class, and other clones once, few, many or no size at all.

>TRBV30|TRBD1|-|TRBJ1-1
TGTGCCTGGAGTGTCGGAGGGACAGGGGGCCTTGAAGCTTTCTTT
CAWSVGGTGGLEAFF
>TRBV2|TRBD1|-|TRBJ1-1
TGTGCCAGCAGTTTTACAGGGGGCACTGAAGCTTTCTTT
CASSFTGGTEAFF
>TRBV5-4|TRBD2|-|TRBJ2-1
TGTGCCAGCAGCTTAGCGGGAGCGTCCTACAATGAGCAGTTCTTC
CASSLAGASYNEQFF
>TRBV11-2|-|-|TRBJ1-3
TGTGCCAGCAGCGCACTGGAGGGCAATCCTGGAAACACCATATATTTT
CASSALEGNPGNTIYF
>TRBV6-4|TRBD2|few|TRBJ2-3
TGTGCCAGCAGTCCTTCGGGGGGGAACACAGATACGCAGTATTTT
CASSPSGGNTDTQYF
>TRBV2|TRBD2|-|TRBJ2-5
TGTGCCAGCAGTGACCAACTAGCGGGAGTAAGGGAGACCCAGTACTTC
CASSDQLAGVRETQYF
>TRBV19|TRBD1|few|TRBJ1-2
TGTGCCAGTAGTCCGGACAGGGGTAACTATGGCTACACCTTC
CASSPDRGNYGYTF
>TRBV6-1|-|-|TRBJ1-5
TGTGCCAGCAGTTCACCCCCAGTGCAGCCCCAGCATTTT
CASSSPPVQPQHF
>TRBV5-1|-|-|TRBJ2-1
TGCGCCAGCAGCTTGGAGGCTAGCAATGAGCAGTTCTTC
CASSLEASNEQFF
>TRBV27|-|-|TRBJ1-4
TGTGCCAGCAGCCAACGGGGTGAAAAACTGTTTTTT
CASSQRGEKLFF
>TRBV11-2|-|-|TRBJ2-7
TGTGCCAGCAGCTTAGGTGCAGGGCGACACGAGCAGTACTTC
CASSLGAGRHEQYF
>TRBV29-1|TRBD1|-|TRBJ1-1
TGCAGCGTTGATAGGGGGCGCGGCACTGAAGCTTTCTTT
CSVDRGRGTEAFF
>TRBV7-9|-|-|TRBJ2-3
TGTGCCAGCAGCTTGAGGGTAGCAGATACGCAGTATTTT
CASSLRVADTQYF
>TRBV18|-|-|TRBJ1-4
TGTGCCAGCTCACCCTTCCAGGGTGAAAAACTGTTTTTT
CASSPFQGEKLFF
>TRBV27|TRBD2|-|TRBJ2-7
TGTGCCAGCAGTTTCGGGACTAGCTCCGCGTACGAGCAGTACTTC
CASSFGTSSAYEQYF
>TRBV9|TRBD2|-|TRBJ2-1
TGTGCCAGCAGCACCACTAGCGGGGGGGACAATGAGCAGTTCTTC
CASSTTSGGDNEQFF
>TRBV14|-|once|TRBJ1-2
TGTGCCAGCAGCCCCAACAGTGGTAATGGCTACACCTTC
CASSPNSGNGYTF
>TRBV20-1|-|-|TRBJ1-3
TGCAGTGCTGTGACAGGAAACACCATATATTTT
CSAVTGNTIYF
>TRBV5-4|-|-|TRBJ2-5
TGTGCCAGCAGCCTTAAACTGGACAGCATCCAAGAGACCCAGTACTTC
CASSLKLDSIQETQYF
>TRBV25-1|TRBD2|-|TRBJ2-7
TGTGCCTCAAGCGGGAGGGCCTACGAGCAGTACTTC
CASSGRAYEQYF
>TRBV5-1|TRBD2|once|TRBJ2-1
TGCGCCAGCAGCTTCGGGACTAGCGGGGGTTTTGAGCAGTTCTTC
CASSFGTSGGFEQFF
>TRBV5-1|TRBD1|-|TRBJ2-2
TGCGCCAGCAGCTGGGACAGGGCCGACACCGGGGAGCTGTTTTTT
CASSWDRADTGELFF
>TRBV11-2|TRBD2|-|TRBJ2-1
TGTGCCAGCAGCCCCGGGGGACTAGCCAGTCAGTTCTTC
CASSPGGLASQFF
>TRBV5-4|-|-|TRBJ1-4
TGTGCCAGCAGCTTGTCCCCGTCCGGGGACTTTAATGAAAAACTGTTTTTT
CASSLSPSGDFNEKLFF
>TRBV10-3|TRBD1|-|TRBJ2-4
TGTGCCATCAGTGAGTCTGGGACAGGGCGAGCCAAAAACATTCAGTACTTC
CAISESGTGRAKNIQYF
>TRBV6-1|TRBD1|-|TRBJ1-2
TGTGCCAGCAGTAGAGACAGGGGGGACGATGGCTACACCTTC
CASSRDRGDDGYTF